This TCR beta chain emerged from a study of blood T cell repertoires in COVID-19. TCRdb keeps only in-frame clones here, not all; method: immunoSEQ multiplex PCR. The sample has 390,000 or so clones, less than 90% seen once; the top ten hold approximately 4.7%. The CDR3 loop spans 15 amino acids. Trimming left V 2 bases short and J 4 bases short, with 12 bases between. Germline CDR1 SGHTA, CDR2 FQGNSA. The chain couples TRBV7-2 to TRBJ1-5; D remains unclear. The sample was PBMCs or T cells enriched from blood (not recorded which). This clonotype originated in a woman in her forties or fifties who had recovered from COVID-19. CDR3 amino acids: CASSLSGRENQPQHF. The CDR3 DNA is TGTGCCAGCAGCTTATCCGGTCGGGAGAATCAGCCCCAGCATTTT.